The sequence of this T cell receptor beta chain was determined in a study of PD-L1 blockade in urothelial cancer. Study overall: Every 3 weeks, patients received intravenous atezolizumab 1,200 mg, beginning 2014. Bladder-origin urothelial cancer in males described most of the roughly 30 patients.

V lost 7 bases to trimming and J lost 5 bases; unmatched junction nucleotides: 12. CDR3 length equals 14 residues. Germline values: CDR1 SQVTM, CDR2 ANQGSEA. Patient sample counts ranged from 1 to 8, pretreatment and on-treatment. The authors spiked synthetic TCR analog templates into each PCR. The assay was immunoSEQ multiplex PCR, and TCRdb's table has in-frame clones only and misses some. The sample has 70,000 or so clones; roughly nine tenths are singletons. The receptor's source is a man aged 55 to 70 with urothelial cancer. The V and J genes are TRBV29-1 and TRBJ2-5; 8 positions agree with TRBD1. Sequencing used PBMCs, obtained around atezolizumab (anti-PD-L1) treatment. CDR3 DNA sequence: TGCAGCGCCCAACAGGGGGGTAGAGGTGAGACCCAGTACTTC. This encodes CSAQQGGRGETQYF. Complete variable domain (other parts from reference TRBV29-1 and TRBJ2-5): SAVISQKPSRDICQRGTSLTIQCQVDSQVTMMFWYRQQPGQSLTLIATANQGSEATYESGFVIDKFPISRPNLTFSTLTVSNMSPEDSSIYLCSAQQGGRGETQYFGPGTRLLVL.